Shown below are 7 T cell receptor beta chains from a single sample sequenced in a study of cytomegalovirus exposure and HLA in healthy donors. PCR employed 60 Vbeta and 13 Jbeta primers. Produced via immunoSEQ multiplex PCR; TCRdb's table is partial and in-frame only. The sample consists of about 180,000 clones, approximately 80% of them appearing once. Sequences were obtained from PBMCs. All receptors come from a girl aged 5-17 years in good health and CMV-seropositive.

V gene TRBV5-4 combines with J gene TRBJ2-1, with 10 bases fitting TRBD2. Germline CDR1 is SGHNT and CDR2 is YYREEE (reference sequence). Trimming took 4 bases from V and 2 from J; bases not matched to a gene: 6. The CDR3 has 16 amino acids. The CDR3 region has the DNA TGTGCCAGCAGCCCGGGACTAGCGAACACCTACAATGAGCAGTTCTTC. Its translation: CASSPGLANTYNEQFF.

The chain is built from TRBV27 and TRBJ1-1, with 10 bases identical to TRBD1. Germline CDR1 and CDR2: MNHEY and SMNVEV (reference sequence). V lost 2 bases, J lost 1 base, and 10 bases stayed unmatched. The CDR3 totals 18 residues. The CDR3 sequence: CASSLRQGAAKPNTEAFF. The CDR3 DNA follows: TGTGCCAGCAGTTTAAGACAGGGGGCAGCCAAACCGAACACTGAAGCTTTCTTT.

CDR3 in DNA: TGTGCCAGCAGCTTAACTCGTGGCCCAACGAACACCGGGGAGCTGTTTTTT. This gives the protein CASSLTRGPTNTGELFF. This sequence joins TRBV7-3 and TRBJ2-2; unclear D gene. Germline loops: CDR1 SGHTA, CDR2 FQGTGA. This CDR3 has 17 amino acids. The ends were cut back, 0 bases at V and 0 bases at J, with 11 bases in the middle.

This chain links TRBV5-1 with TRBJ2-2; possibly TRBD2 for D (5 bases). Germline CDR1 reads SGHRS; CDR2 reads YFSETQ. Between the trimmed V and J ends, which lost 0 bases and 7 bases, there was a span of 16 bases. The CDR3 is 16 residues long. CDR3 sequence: CASSLAAGQSIGELFF. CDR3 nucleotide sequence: TGCGCCAGCAGCTTGGCCGCGGGCCAATCAATCGGGGAGCTGTTTTTT.

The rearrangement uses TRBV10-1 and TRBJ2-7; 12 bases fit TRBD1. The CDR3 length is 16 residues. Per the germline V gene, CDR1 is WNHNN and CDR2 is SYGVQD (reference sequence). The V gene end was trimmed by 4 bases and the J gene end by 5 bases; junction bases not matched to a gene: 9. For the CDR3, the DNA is TGCGCCAGCAGTGGGACCGGGACAGGGGGCGTCGACGAGCAGTACTTC. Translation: CASSGTGTGGVDEQYF.

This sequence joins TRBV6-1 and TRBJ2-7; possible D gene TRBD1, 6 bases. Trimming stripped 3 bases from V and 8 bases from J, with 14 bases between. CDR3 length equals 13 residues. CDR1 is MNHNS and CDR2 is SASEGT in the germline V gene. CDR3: CASSDRGPGKQYF. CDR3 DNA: TGTGCCAGCAGTGACAGGGGACCCGGGAAGCAGTACTTC.

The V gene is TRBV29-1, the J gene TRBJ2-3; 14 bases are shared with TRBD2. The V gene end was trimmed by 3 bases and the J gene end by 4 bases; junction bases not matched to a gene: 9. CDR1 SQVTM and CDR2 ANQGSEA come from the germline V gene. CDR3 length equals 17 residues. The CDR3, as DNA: TGCAGCGTTGAGTCACCGGGACTAGCGGGAGCACCAGATACGCAGTATTTT. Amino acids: CSVESPGLAGAPDTQYF.